Listed below are T cell receptor beta chains from one sample, sequenced in a study of blood T cell repertoires in COVID-19. Sequenced by immunoSEQ multiplex PCR; TCRdb stores in-frame clones only, minus some. Here the sample spans about 170,000 clones, 83% being singletons. Sequenced: PBMCs or T cells enriched from blood (not recorded which). The receptors were sampled from a woman aged 50 to 60 in a cohort exposed to, infected with or recovered from COVID-19 (not recorded which). CDR3s include the opening cysteine and the closing phenylalanine or tryptophan. A D gene is named only where the DNA matches it firmly. Expanded clones get a size class; other rows say once, few or many, or leave the size out.

TRBJ2-2	-	once	14	TRBV29-1	TGCAGCGTTGAAGGACACTTTAACACCGGGGAGCTGTTTTTT	CSVEGHFNTGELFF
TRBJ2-1	TRBD2	once	14	TRBV6-5	TGTGCCAGCATCCGGACTAGCGGACACAATGAGCAGTTCTTC	CASIRTSGHNEQFF
TRBJ2-3	TRBD2	-	13	TRBV2	TGTGCCAGCAGAGCGGGATGGACAGATACGCAGTATTTT	CASRAGWTDTQYF
TRBJ2-2	TRBD2	-	17	TRBV7-3	TGTGCCAGCAGCAAACAAAAGCCGGGACTAGACCCCGGGGAGCTGTTTTTT	CASSKQKPGLDPGELFF
TRBJ1-4	-	-	15	TRBV7-8	TGTGCCAGCAGCTTAGAACTTGCAACTAATGAAAAACTGTTTTTT	CASSLELATNEKLFF
TRBJ2-7	-	once	12	TRBV6-5	TGTGCCAGCAGCCTATCGACGGGGGAGCAGTACTTC	CASSLSTGEQYF
TRBJ2-1	TRBD2	-	15	TRBV5-1	TGCGCCAGCAGCTTTCGGACTGGGGAGGGTGTGGAGCAGTTCTTC	CASSFRTGEGVEQFF
TRBJ1-1	-	-	13	TRBV7-9	TGTGCCAGCAGCTTTATTTTGGACTCTGAAGCTTTCTTT	CASSFILDSEAFF
TRBJ1-1	-	-	13	TRBV18	TGTGCCAGCTCACCCGACAGTAACACTGAAGCTTTCTTT	CASSPDSNTEAFF
TRBJ2-5	TRBD2	-	14	TRBV27	TGTGCCAGTTCACGGGCGGGAGATAAGGAGACCCAGTACTTC	CASSRAGDKETQYF
TRBJ1-1	TRBD1	-	14	TRBV9	TGTGCCAGCAGCCAGACAGGGGTTGAGACTGAAGCTTTCTTT	CASSQTGVETEAFF
TRBJ2-7	TRBD1	-	12	TRBV12-3/TRBV12-4	TGTGCCAGCAGTGGGGACAGTTACGAGCAGTACTTC	CASSGDSYEQYF
TRBJ2-7	-	-	12	TRBV12-5	TGTGCTAGTGGTTTGCATAGGGGCGAGCAGTACTTC	CASGLHRGEQYF
TRBJ1-2	-	many	15	TRBV5-4	TGTGCCAGCAGCTTGGCCAGAGACACTAACTATGGCTACACCTTC	CASSLARDTNYGYTF
TRBJ1-1	-	-	15	TRBV4-3	TGCGCCAGCAGCCAACTTCTTGAGGCCGCCTCTGAAGCTTTCTTT	CASSQLLEAASEAFF
TRBJ1-3	-	-	16	TRBV6-6	TGTGCCAGCAGTTACTCTGGCAGTACCTCTGGAAACACCATATATTTT	CASSYSGSTSGNTIYF
TRBJ2-1	TRBD2	few	15	TRBV19	TGTGCCAGTGGGACTAGCAACAATGCCTACAATGAGCAGTTCTTC	CASGTSNNAYNEQFF
TRBJ2-1	TRBD2	-	14	TRBV2	TGTGCCAGCAGGGGACTAGGTTCATTCAATGAGCAGTTCTTC	CASRGLGSFNEQFF
TRBJ2-7	-	-	14	TRBV7-6	TGTGCCAGCAGCTTATTGACAGGCCCCTACGAGCAGTACTTC	CASSLLTGPYEQYF
TRBJ2-7	TRBD1	-	15	TRBV7-3	TGTGCCAGCAGCTCAACCGGGACAGGGGACTACGAGCAGTACTTC	CASSSTGTGDYEQYF
TRBJ2-7	TRBD1	-	14	TRBV27	TGTGCCAGCAGCACATCACAGGGGTGGCACGAGCAGTACTTC	CASSTSQGWHEQYF
TRBJ1-2	-	-	15	TRBV6-2/TRBV6-3	TGTGCCAGCAGTTACCTCGCGGGACCCCTTTTATTGTGCACCTTC	CASSYLAGPLLLCTF
TRBJ2-7	TRBD1	once	16	TRBV28	TGTGCCAGCAGTATCGGGACAGGCCTGAGCTCCTACGAGCAGTACTTC	CASSIGTGLSSYEQYF
TRBJ2-6	-	few	15	TRBV7-6	TGTGCCAGCAGCCCCGTCCTTTCTGGGGCCAACGTCCTGACTTTC	CASSPVLSGANVLTF
TRBJ1-6	TRBD1	-	15	TRBV2	TGTGCCGGCGGCCGCTCAGGGGGCGAGCGATCACCCCTCCACTTT	CAGGRSGGERSPLHF
TRBJ2-7	TRBD1	-	14	TRBV19	TGTGCCAGTAGTACCCGACAGGGGGGCTACGAGCAGTACTTC	CASSTRQGGYEQYF
TRBJ1-5	TRBD1	-	15	TRBV4-2	TGTGCCAGCAGCCAGGAGACAGGGGGCGATCAGCCCCAGCATTTT	CASSQETGGDQPQHF
TRBJ2-3	TRBD2	-	18	TRBV28	TGTGCCAGCAGCCCCTTGGGAGGGACTCCTTTTGGCGCAGATACGCAGTATTTT	CASSPLGGTPFGADTQYF
TRBJ2-7	TRBD2	-	13	TRBV7-2	TGTGCCAGCAGCGGGACTAGAGTCTACGAGCAGTACTTC	CASSGTRVYEQYF
TRBJ1-1	-	-	13	TRBV7-8	TGTGCCAGCAGCGATCCCCGGGACACTGAAGCTTTCTTT	CASSDPRDTEAFF